This entry is about one T cell receptor beta chain. This clonotype has just one count. Its cognate antigen has yet to be identified. No base-level quality is on record; no much larger clone is a single base apart. One read alone provides weak support. The sample belongs to a study of T cell repertoires in cytomegalovirus infection (dated 2019 in TCRdb). The study in broad terms: Donor HLA type was relevant to the analysis, as public TCR beta signatures indicated carriage of CMV infection together with the matching HLA type.

Sequenced using an Illumina HiSeq 1500. TCRdb trimmed public reads at Q25 via fastp, called clones via MiXCR and kept in-frame beta chains. When rows share a CDR3 protein, they turn into one entry using the most common DNA and genes. Present in this sample are 230,000 or so distinct CDR3 sequences, about a sixth of which were seen just once. The ten largest make up about 45% of the sample. The germline V gene encodes CDR1 MNHEY and CDR2 SVGAGI. V sheds 6 bases and J sheds 2 bases, leaving 15 bases between their ends. The cysteine opens and the phenylalanine closes a CDR3 of 15 amino acids. The kept DNA is CDR3 alone, 45 bases in frame from the first base. What the research found in general, with its limitations: The ex vivo response was dominated by HLA-C-restricted CMV-specific TCR beta clonotypes, and the single most frequent clonotype in two of eight donors was supplied by these HLA-C-restricted clonotypes. In both this cohort and an independent roughly 400-donor cohort, the cumulative frequency of public TCR beta family members distinguished carriers of CMV infection plus the relevant HLA type.

The rearranged segments are TRBV6-5 and TRBJ2-3; the D segment cannot be called with confidence. The sample was CD8+ T cells from PBMCs. The clonotype was recovered from a human donor in good health (CMV status not recorded). Some clones in this sample may be carry-over from other donors' samples. The CDR3 protein is CASSLGPRYTDTQYF. At the DNA level, the sequence is TGTGCCAGCAGCCTAGGTCCCAGATACACAGATACGCAGTATTTT.